Sequencing of this T cell receptor (beta chain) was carried out in a study of OX40 agonist ivuxolimab in advanced cancers. Overall study results and limits: The average count of expanded clones was higher among CD8+ T cells than among CD4+. Dose levels from 0.1 to 3.0 mg/kg saw CD4+ and CD8+ blood T cells expand clonally by week 6.

Germline V gives CDR1 SGHRS, CDR2 YFSETQ. Trimming left V 0 bases short and J 3 bases short, with 12 bases between. The CDR3 runs to 15 residues. Using immunoSEQ multiplex PCR, the repertoire was profiled, and TCRdb retains in-frame clones only, with some absent. The table shows tens of thousands of clones, with approximately 92% occurring only once. This clone was observed once. Its matching antigen is unknown. This receptor was obtained from an adult with an advanced solid tumor such as melanoma, head and neck, liver or kidney cancer. This rearrangement joins TRBV5-1 to TRBJ1-1; D call uncertain. Here the sequenced sample was CD4+ or CD8+ T cells sorted from blood, taken in a trial of the OX40 agonist ivuxolimab. The CDR3, as DNA: TGCGCCAGCAGCTTGGCGGGGAGGTCGGACACTGAAGCTTTCTTT. Translated: CASSLAGRSDTEAFF.